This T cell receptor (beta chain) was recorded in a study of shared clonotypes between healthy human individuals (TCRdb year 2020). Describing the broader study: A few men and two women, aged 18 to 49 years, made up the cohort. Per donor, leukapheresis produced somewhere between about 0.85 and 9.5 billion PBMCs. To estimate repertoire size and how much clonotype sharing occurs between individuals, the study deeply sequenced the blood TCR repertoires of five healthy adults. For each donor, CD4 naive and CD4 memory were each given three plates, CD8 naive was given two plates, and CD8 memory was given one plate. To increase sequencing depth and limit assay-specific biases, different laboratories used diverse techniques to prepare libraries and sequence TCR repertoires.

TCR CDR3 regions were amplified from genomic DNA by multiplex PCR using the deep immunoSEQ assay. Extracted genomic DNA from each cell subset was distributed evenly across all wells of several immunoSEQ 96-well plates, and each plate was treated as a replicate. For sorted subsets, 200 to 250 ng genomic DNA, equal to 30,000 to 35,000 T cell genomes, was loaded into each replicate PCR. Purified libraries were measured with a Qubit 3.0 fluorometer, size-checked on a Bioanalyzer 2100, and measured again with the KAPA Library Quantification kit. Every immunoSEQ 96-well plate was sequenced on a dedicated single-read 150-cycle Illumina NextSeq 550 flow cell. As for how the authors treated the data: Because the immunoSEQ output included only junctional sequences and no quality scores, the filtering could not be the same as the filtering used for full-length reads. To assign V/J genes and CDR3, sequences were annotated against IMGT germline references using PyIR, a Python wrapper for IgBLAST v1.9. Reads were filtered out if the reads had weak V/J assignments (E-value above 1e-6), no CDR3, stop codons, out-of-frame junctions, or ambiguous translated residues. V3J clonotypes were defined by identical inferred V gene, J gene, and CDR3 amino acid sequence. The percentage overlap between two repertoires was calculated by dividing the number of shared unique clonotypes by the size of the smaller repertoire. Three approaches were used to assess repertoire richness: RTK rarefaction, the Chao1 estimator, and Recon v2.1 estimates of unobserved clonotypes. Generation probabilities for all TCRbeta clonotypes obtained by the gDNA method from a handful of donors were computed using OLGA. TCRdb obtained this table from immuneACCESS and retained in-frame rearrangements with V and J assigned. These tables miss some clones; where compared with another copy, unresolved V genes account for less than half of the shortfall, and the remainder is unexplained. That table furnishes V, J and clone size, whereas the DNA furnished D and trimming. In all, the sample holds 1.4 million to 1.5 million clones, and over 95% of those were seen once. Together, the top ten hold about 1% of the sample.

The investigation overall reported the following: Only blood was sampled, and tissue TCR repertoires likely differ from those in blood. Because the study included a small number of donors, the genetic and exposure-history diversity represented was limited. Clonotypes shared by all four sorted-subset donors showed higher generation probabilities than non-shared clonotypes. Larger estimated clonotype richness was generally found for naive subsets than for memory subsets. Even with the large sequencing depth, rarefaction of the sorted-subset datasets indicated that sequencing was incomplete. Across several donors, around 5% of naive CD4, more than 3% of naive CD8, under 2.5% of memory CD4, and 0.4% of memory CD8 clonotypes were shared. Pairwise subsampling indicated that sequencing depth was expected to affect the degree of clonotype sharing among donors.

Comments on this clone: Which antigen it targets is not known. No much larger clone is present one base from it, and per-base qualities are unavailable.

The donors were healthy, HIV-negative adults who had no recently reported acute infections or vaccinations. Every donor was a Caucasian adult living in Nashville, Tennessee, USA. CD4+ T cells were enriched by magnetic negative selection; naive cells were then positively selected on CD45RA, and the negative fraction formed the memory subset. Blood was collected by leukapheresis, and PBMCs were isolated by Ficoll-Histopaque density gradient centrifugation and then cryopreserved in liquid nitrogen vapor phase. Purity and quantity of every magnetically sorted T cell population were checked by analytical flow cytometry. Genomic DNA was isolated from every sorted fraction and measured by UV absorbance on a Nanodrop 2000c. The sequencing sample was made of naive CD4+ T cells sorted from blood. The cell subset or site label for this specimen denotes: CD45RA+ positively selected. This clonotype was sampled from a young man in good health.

The DNA reads TGTGCCAGTAGTCTGGGACAGGGTTTCACAGATACGCAGTATTTT. This yields the protein CASSLGQGFTDTQYF. The V gene is TRBV19 and the J gene is TRBJ2-3, and 9 junctional nucleotides match TRBD1. From its cysteine to its phenylalanine, the CDR3 spans 15 amino acids. CDR3 DNA only is kept here, 45 bases in frame from base 1. The germline V gene (reference sequence) sets CDR1 to LNHDA and CDR2 to SQIVND. Trimming leaves V shorter by 5 bases and J shorter by 2 bases, with the junction holding 5 bases beyond the gene matches.